This TCR beta chain was observed in a study of blood T cells in healthy people across ages. The CDR3 is 14 amino acids. Primers used in a second PCR of about 6 to 12 cycles were a sample-barcoded 5' primer and a J-beta primer mix. TCRdb reanalysed the 5' RACE reads using MiXCR and keeps one entry per CDR3 protein. The sample contains some 760,000 distinct CDR3 sequences, around 25% of which appear only once. This sample also appeared in a second study, on T cells of mothers and their children.

This TCR came from a boy aged 5-17 years in good health. This rearrangement joins TRBV21-1 to TRBJ2-7. TRBV21-1 is a documented pseudogene. Input material: blood. The CDR3 DNA sequence: TGTGCCAGCGCGTTCCCCAGGGCGTCGTACGAGCAGTACTTC. It encodes CASAFPRASYEQYF.